This T cell receptor beta chain was obtained from a study of shared clonotypes between healthy human individuals. Naive CD8 cells were CD45RO-negative, positively selected for CCR7, excluding terminally differentiated effector memory CD45RA+ cells. The protocol was immunoSEQ multiplex PCR, while the TCRdb copy is restricted to in-frame clones and leaves out a portion. The profile shows 2 million to 2.5 million clones, about 95% of them singletons. Material for sequencing was naive CD8+ T cells sorted from blood. The sequence derives from a man younger than 35 in good health.

The CDR3 spells CASSYRGRTYEQYF. CDR3 bases: TGTGCCAGCAGCTACAGGGGACGAACCTACGAGCAGTACTTC. The genes are TRBV28 and TRBJ2-7; TRBD1 agrees at 7 bases. The V segment lost 6 bases and the J segment 2 bases; nucleotides outside the gene matches: 7. Germline loops: CDR1 MDHEN, CDR2 SYDVKM. This CDR3 contains 14 residues.